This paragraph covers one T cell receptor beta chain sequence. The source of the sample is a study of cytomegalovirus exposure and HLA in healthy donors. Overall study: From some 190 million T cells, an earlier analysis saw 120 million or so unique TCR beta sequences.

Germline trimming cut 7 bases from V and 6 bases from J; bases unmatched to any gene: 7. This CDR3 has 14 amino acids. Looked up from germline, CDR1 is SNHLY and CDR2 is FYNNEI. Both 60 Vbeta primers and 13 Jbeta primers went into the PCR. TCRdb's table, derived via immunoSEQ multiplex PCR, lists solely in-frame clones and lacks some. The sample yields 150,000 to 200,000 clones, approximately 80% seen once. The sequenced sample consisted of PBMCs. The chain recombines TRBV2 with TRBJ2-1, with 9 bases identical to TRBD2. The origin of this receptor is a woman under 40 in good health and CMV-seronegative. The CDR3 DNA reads TGTGCCAGCATCACACGACTAGCGGCCAATGAGCAGTTCTTC. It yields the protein CASITRLAANEQFF.